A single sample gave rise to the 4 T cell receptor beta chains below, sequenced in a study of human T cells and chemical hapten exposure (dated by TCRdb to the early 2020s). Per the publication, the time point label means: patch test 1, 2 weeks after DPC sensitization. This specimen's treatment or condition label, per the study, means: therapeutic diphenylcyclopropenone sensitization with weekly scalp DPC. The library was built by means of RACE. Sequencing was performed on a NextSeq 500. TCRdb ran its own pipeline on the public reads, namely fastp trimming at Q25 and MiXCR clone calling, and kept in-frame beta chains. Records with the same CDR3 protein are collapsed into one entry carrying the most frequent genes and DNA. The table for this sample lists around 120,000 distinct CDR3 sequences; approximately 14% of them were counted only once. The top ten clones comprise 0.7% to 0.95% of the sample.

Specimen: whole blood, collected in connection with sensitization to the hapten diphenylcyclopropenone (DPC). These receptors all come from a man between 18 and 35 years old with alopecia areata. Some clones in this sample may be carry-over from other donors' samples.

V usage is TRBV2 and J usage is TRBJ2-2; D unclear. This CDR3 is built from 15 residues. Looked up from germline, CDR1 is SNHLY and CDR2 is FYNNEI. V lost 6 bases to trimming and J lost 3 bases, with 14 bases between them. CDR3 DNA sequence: TGTGCCAGCAGCCCAGAGGTCGTTTACACCGGGGAGCTGTTTTTT. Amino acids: CASSPEVVYTGELFF.

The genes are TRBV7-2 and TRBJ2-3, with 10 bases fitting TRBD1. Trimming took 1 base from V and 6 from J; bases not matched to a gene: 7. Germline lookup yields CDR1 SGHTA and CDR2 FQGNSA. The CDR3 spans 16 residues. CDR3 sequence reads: CASSLGWDRGMDTQYF. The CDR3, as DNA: TGTGCCAGCAGCTTAGGTTGGGACAGGGGTATGGATACGCAGTATTTT.

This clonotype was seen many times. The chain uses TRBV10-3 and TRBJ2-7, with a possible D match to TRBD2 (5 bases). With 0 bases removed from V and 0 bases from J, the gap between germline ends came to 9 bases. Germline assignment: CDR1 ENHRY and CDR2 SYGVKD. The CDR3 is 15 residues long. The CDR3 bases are TGTGCCATCAGTGAGTCCCGAGGGAGCTCCTACGAGCAGTACGTC. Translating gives CAISESRGSSYEQYV.

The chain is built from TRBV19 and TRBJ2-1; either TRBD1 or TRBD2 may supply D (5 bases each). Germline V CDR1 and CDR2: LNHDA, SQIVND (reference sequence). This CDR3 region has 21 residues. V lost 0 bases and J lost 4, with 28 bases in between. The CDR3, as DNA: TGTGCCAGTAGTATAGATGGGTGGGAGACAGCAAAGACGCGCAGATACAATGAGCAGTTCTTC. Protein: CASSIDGWETAKTRRYNEQFF. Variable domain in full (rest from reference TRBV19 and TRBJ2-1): DGGITQSPKYLFRKEGQNVTLSCEQNLNHDAMYWYRQDPGQGLRLIYYSQIVNDFQKGDIAEGYSVSREKKESFPLTVTSAQKNPTAFYLCASSIDGWETAKTRRYNEQFFGPGTRLTVL.